This entry lists 5 T cell receptor beta chains sequenced from one sample in a study of identical twins. TCRdb processed the 5' RACE reads anew with MiXCR; each CDR3 protein has one entry. The sample lists fewer than 250,000 distinct CDR3 sequences, approximately 7% seen once, with roughly 3.6% in the top ten. These same records also appear under a second study, on yellow fever vaccine responses in identical twins.

The sample taken for sequencing was memory (CD45RO+) T cells sorted from blood. The receptors stem from a woman between 18 and 29 years old in good health.

This clonotype was observed at least ten times. CDR3 amino acids: CASSLGGQLVGANVLTF. In DNA, the CDR3 is TGTGCCAGCAGCTTAGGGGGACAGCTCGTCGGGGCCAACGTCCTGACTTTC. The chain couples TRBV7-6 to TRBJ2-6, with 7 positions matching TRBD1. The germline gives CDR1 SGHVS, CDR2 FNYEAQ. CDR3 length: 17 amino acids. V shed 1 base and J 4 bases; nucleotides not matched to a gene: 7.

The sample holds a few counts of this clonotype. V and J are TRBV3-1 and TRBJ2-5, with D possibly matching TRBD1 (6 bases). Trimming removed 1 base from V and 5 bases from J, with 11 bases in between. The length of the CDR3 is 14 residues. Germline-derived CDR1 and CDR2 are LGHDT and YNNKEL (reference sequence). The CDR3 sequence is CASSQVSGVETQYF. The CDR3, as DNA: TGTGCCAGCAGCCAAGTTTCAGGGGTCGAGACCCAGTACTTC.

Notes on this clonotype: Relative to the germline gene, one junction end is altered; a read error may explain this. The rearrangement links TRBV6-2 or TRBV6-3 to TRBJ2-2, with 10 bases lining up with TRBD2. The CDR3 consists of 15 residues. CDR1 and CDR2 from the germline V gene are MNHEY and SVGEGT. The CDR3 loop is CANSKWTSGTGELFF. CDR3 coding DNA: TGTGCCAACAGTAAATGGACTAGCGGCACCGGGGAGCTGTTTTTT.

This clonotype showed up many times. The V and J genes are TRBV12-3 or TRBV12-4 and TRBJ1-1; D is possibly TRBD1 (6 bases). V was shortened by 3 bases and J by 6 bases, with 11 bases between the two germline ends. The CDR3 is 13 amino acids. The CDR3 is CASSFFRGAEAFF. Written as DNA, the CDR3 is TGTGCCAGCAGTTTTTTCAGGGGCGCTGAAGCTTTCTTT.

The J gene is TRBJ2-4, the V gene TRBV28; 12 positions agree with TRBD1. Germline V lookup: CDR1 MDHEN, CDR2 SYDVKM. The V and J ends lost 6 bases and 1 base, in that order; junction bases with no gene match: 16. The CDR3 sequence is 20 residues long. CDR3 DNA sequence: TGTGCCAGCAGCCTGGAACCGGGACAGGGGGCTTTTTTGGCCAAAAACATTCAGTACTTC. Its translation is CASSLEPGQGAFLAKNIQYF.